Below are 11 T cell receptor beta chains sequenced from a single sample in a study of CD8 T cells in Susac syndrome. Reverse transcription of roughly 0.5 to 1 ug RNA used random hexamers. MiXCR, applied by TCRdb to the immunoSEQ multiplex PCR reads, yields one record per CDR3 protein. This table holds fewer than 200,000 distinct CDR3 sequences, under 95% found once. Material: CD4+ T cells from PBMCs. The receptors were gathered from a human donor with Susac syndrome.

The chain is built from TRBV24-1 and TRBJ1-5; 8 nucleotides line up with TRBD1. Trimming cost V 4 bases and J 2 bases; bases outside gene matches: 9. This CDR3 region has 17 residues. The germline V gene has CDR1 KGHDR and CDR2 SFDVKD. The CDR3 DNA is TGTGCCACCAGTGAGAGAACTGGACAGGGCCGCAATCAGCCCCAGCATTTT. As protein: CATSERTGQGRNQPQHF.

The rearrangement links TRBV7-8 to TRBJ1-2; D is perhaps TRBD1 (6 bases). The V end was cut by 1 base, the J end by 5 bases, with 11 bases between. This CDR3 region has 14 residues. Looked up from germline, CDR1 is SGHVS and CDR2 is FQNEAQ. The CDR3, as DNA: TGTGCCAGCAGCTTAGAGGACAGTACTTATGGCTACACCTTC. This encodes CASSLEDSTYGYTF.

The rearrangement links TRBV10-2 to TRBJ1-6; D gene unclear. Germline loops: CDR1 WSHSY, CDR2 SAAADI. There are 14 residues in the CDR3. Trimming shortened V by 6 bases and J by 7 bases, and 13 bases separated the two germline ends. The CDR3 region is CASRRGRENSPLHF. CDR3 coding DNA: TGCGCCAGCAGAAGAGGTCGGGAAAATTCACCCCTCCACTTT.

The V gene is TRBV4-1, the J gene TRBJ2-5, with no clear D. The CDR3 is 16 amino acids. Germline CDR1 is MGHRA and CDR2 is YSYEKL. Trimming shortened V by 0 bases and J by 3 bases, and 14 bases separated the two germline ends. In DNA form, the CDR3 reads TGCGCCAGCAGCCAAGATCCGGGCAGGCGAGAAGAGACCCAGTACTTC. This gives the protein CASSQDPGRREETQYF.

The CDR3 is CASSKIAGGELDTQYF. CDR3 DNA: TGTGCCAGCAGCAAGATAGCGGGGGGCGAACTAGATACGCAGTATTTT. The genes are TRBV7-2 and TRBJ2-3; 10 nucleotides agree with TRBD2. V lost 5 bases, J lost 5 bases, and 10 bases stayed unmatched. This CDR3 region has 16 residues. CDR1 is SGHTA and CDR2 is FQGNSA in the germline V gene. Supplemented by reference TRBV7-2 and TRBJ2-3, the full variable domain reads GAGVSQSPSNKVTEKGKDVELRCDPISGHTALYWYRQSLGQGLEFLIYFQGNSAPDKSGLPSDRFSAERTGGSVSTLTIQRTQQEDSAVYLCASSKIAGGELDTQYFGPGTRLTVL.

The J gene is TRBJ2-2, the V gene TRBV24-1; D gene uncertain. V shed 3 bases and J shed 5 bases, with 12 bases lying between them. CDR3 length: 15 amino acids. Germline CDR1 is KGHDR and CDR2 is SFDVKD. This chain's CDR3 is CATSDAAGSTGELFF. For the CDR3, the DNA is TGTGCCACCAGTGATGCGGCCGGCTCTACCGGGGAGCTGTTTTTT.

The V gene is TRBV20-1, the J gene TRBJ2-1, with D perhaps TRBD1 (5 bases). CDR1 is DFQATT, CDR2 SNEGSKA, per germline (reference sequence). The V end was cut by 5 bases, the J end by 1 base, with 12 bases between. CDR3 length: 14 residues. The CDR3 region is CSAADSLSYNEQFF. DNA for the CDR3: TGCAGTGCTGCCGACAGCTTATCCTACAATGAGCAGTTCTTC.

The CDR3 DNA follows: TGTGCCATCAGTTTTACTAGCGGGGGCACAGATACGCAGTATTTT. This translates into CAISFTSGGTDTQYF. The rearrangement joins TRBV10-3 to TRBJ2-3; 10 bases map to TRBD2. CDR3 length: 15 amino acids. Germline V gene lookup returns CDR1 ENHRY and CDR2 SYGVKD. V lost 5 bases and J lost 1; bases outside the gene matches: 3.

The chain employs TRBV30 and TRBJ1-1; 8 bases fit TRBD1. The CDR3 length is 13 residues. The germline V gene has CDR1 GTSNPN and CDR2 SVGIG (reference sequence). The junction had 7 bases not matched to a gene; V was cut back by 7 bases and J by 3 bases. The CDR3 nucleotides read TGTGCCTTAGACAGGGGTGGGGACACTGAAGCTTTCTTT. It yields the protein CALDRGGDTEAFF.

The chain couples TRBV6-6 to TRBJ1-1; no clear D gene. The CDR3 length is 15 residues. V lost 7 bases and J lost 3, with 18 bases in between. Germline CDR1 and CDR2: MNHNY and SVGAGI (reference sequence). CDR3 sequence reads: CASIPRGFPDTEAFF. The CDR3 nucleotides are TGTGCCAGCATTCCGAGAGGGTTCCCGGACACTGAAGCTTTCTTT.

The V and J genes are TRBV19 and TRBJ1-6; perhaps TRBD1 as D (5 bases). CDR3 size: 14 residues. Per the germline V gene, CDR1 is LNHDA and CDR2 is SQIVND (reference sequence). The V end lost 3 bases, the J end lost 7 bases, and 10 bases lay between the germline ends. CDR3 loop: CASSIQGGNSPLHF. Here the CDR3 DNA reads TGTGCCAGTAGTATTCAGGGTGGAAATTCACCCCTCCACTTT.